These T cell receptor beta chains were read from a single sample in a study of blood T cells in healthy people across ages. MiXCR was run by TCRdb on the 5' RACE reads, yielding one entry per CDR3 protein. The sample gives under 1,000,000 distinct CDR3 sequences, around 36% of which show up once; 10% to 15% is in the top ten. Material for sequencing was blood. Receptors were obtained from a man aged 18 to 30 in good health. Both conserved end residues are part of each CDR3. The D gene is left open where the match is weak. Rows may omit the clone size; those that give it use once, few, many or a size class.

J | size | D | V | CDR3 | DNA
TRBJ1-2 | NA | NA | TRBV30 | CAWSSAVGGYTF | TGTGCCTGGAGTTCGGCAGTGGGAGGCTACACCTTC
TRBJ1-2 | NA | NA | TRBV25-1 | CASSGGTGYTF | TGTGCCAGCAGTGGGGGGACTGGCTACACCTTC
TRBJ2-7 | NA | TRBD2 | TRBV2 | CASSDSGGGVEQYF | TGTGCCAGCAGTGATAGCGGGGGAGGGGTTGAGCAGTACTTC
TRBJ2-1 | many | TRBD2 | TRBV29-1 | CSVEPGGASNEQFF | TGCAGCGTTGAACCCGGGGGGGCCAGTAATGAGCAGTTCTTC
TRBJ2-2 | NA | NA | TRBV5-1 | CASRPTGELFF | TGCGCCAGCAGGCCCACCGGGGAGCTGTTTTTT
TRBJ2-7 | NA | TRBD1 | TRBV4-3 | CASSQGTGSSYEQYF | TGCGCCAGCAGCCAAGGGACAGGGAGCTCCTACGAGCAGTACTTC
TRBJ1-2 | once | NA | TRBV2 | CASSEALAGGGYTF | TGTGCCAGCAGTGAAGCGCTTGCAGGAGGGGGCTACACCTTC
TRBJ1-1 | NA | NA | TRBV5-6 | CASSLEAGDLMNTEAFF | TGTGCCAGCAGCTTGGAGGCAGGGGACTTAATGAACACTGAAGCTTTCTTT
TRBJ2-3 | NA | NA | TRBV7-2 | CASSLSATDAQYF | TGTGCCAGCAGCTTATCAGCCACAGATGCGCAGTATTTT
TRBJ2-5 | NA | TRBD2 | TRBV7-2 | CASSARRTSGGALRETQYF | TGTGCCAGCAGCGCGCGCCGGACTAGCGGGGGGGCCTTGAGAGAGACCCAGTACTTC
TRBJ2-1 | NA | TRBD2 | TRBV2 | CASSDKVTSDKQFF | TGTGCCAGCAGTGACAAGGTGACTAGCGATAAGCAGTTCTTC